A selection of T cell receptor beta chains follows, all from one sample in a study of T cell responses to AZD1222 COVID-19 vaccine. TCRdb keeps only in-frame clones here, not all; method: immunoSEQ multiplex PCR. Counted here are some 120,000 clones, about 86% occurring once; the ten biggest clones make up approximately 12%. Material: peripheral blood, obtained on day 0 of AZD1222 vaccination. The source of these receptors is an adult in good health. CDR3s include the opening cysteine and the closing phenylalanine or tryptophan. The D gene is left open where the match is weak.

d_call v_call cdr3_aa
TRBD1 TRBV4-2 CASSQTGGSYEQYF
TRBD2 TRBV4-2 CASSQGTSGSTGELFF
TRBD1 TRBV7-2 CASSLVNRGIYEQYF
TRBD1 TRBV11-1 CASSFTGEETQYF
NA TRBV10-3 CAISDQDAFSYEQYF
TRBD2 TRBV18 CASSPPSGRDNEQFF
TRBD2 TRBV27 CASSLPSGRSKRGTDTQYF
NA TRBV6-1 CASSEGTMKQETQYF
NA TRBV19 CASSHPSRDTGELFF
TRBD2 TRBV9 CASSVRLTSGSRGDYNEQFF
NA TRBV18 CASSPLVLGEQFF
TRBD1 TRBV5-1 CASSLQGALGSGANVLTF